Following are 29 T cell receptor beta chains from one sample sequenced in a study of T-cell reconstitution after alpha-beta-depleted transplantation in children. Unique molecular identifiers tagged the TCRbeta library. One entry per CDR3 protein results from TCRdb running MiXCR on the PCR reads. The table has hundreds of thousands of distinct CDR3 sequences, around 13% seen once. Here the sequenced sample was PBMCs, taken before TCRalphabeta/CD19-depleted stem cell transplant. These TCRs come from a girl aged 2 to 10 with congenital amegakaryocytic thrombocytopenia, due to receive a stem cell transplant.

This clonotype was counted many times. In nucleotides, the CDR3 is TGTGCCATCAGTGAGTCGTCTAGCGGGAGATTTGATGAGCAGTTCTTC. Translation: CAISESSSGRFDEQFF. The V gene is TRBV10-3, the J gene TRBJ2-1; 10 positions match TRBD2. The CDR3 totals 16 residues. V lost 0 bases and J lost 8; bases outside the gene matches: 7. From germline, CDR1 is ENHRY and CDR2 SYGVKD.

The V call is TRBV5-1, the J call TRBJ2-2; TRBD1 or TRBD2 may be the D gene (6 bases each). This CDR3 spans 16 amino acids. V lost 8 bases, J lost 0 bases, and 17 bases lay in between. Germline-derived CDR1 and CDR2 are SGHRS and YFSETQ. In nucleotides, the CDR3 is TGCGCCAGACCCGGGGGCCCCCTATCGAACACCGGGGAGCTGTTTTTT. Translating gives CARPGGPLSNTGELFF.

The chain recombines TRBV5-1 with TRBJ2-7; 7 positions agree with TRBD1. The CDR3 length is 16 residues. Looked up from germline, CDR1 is SGHRS and CDR2 is YFSETQ. V gave up 2 bases and J gave up 1 base; unmatched junction bases: 9. The CDR3 DNA sequence: TGCGCCAGCAGCTTATCCGGGACAGCGGTTTCCTACGAGCAGTACTTC. It codes for CASSLSGTAVSYEQYF.

This clonotype was counted between two and nine times. V gene TRBV10-3 combines with J gene TRBJ2-2, with 11 nucleotides matching TRBD2. The germline CDR1 and CDR2 sequences are ENHRY and SYGVKD. The CDR3 extends over 16 amino acids. The J segment lost 2 bases and the V segment lost 8 bases, leaving 7 bases of the junction unmatched. The CDR3 nucleotides are TGTGCCATCGGGGTGACTAGCGGGAAAAACACCGGGGAGCTGTTTTTT. Translation: CAIGVTSGKNTGELFF.

This clonotype was counted ten times or more. J is TRBJ2-7 and V is TRBV6-1; TRBD2 agrees at 7 bases. V gave up 7 bases and J gave up 5 bases; unmatched junction bases: 11. Germline-derived CDR1 and CDR2 are MNHNS and SASEGT. This CDR3 region has 14 residues. The CDR3 reads CASIGREIAHEQYF. The CDR3 DNA follows: TGTGCCAGCATAGGGCGGGAGATCGCCCACGAGCAGTACTTC.

This clonotype was picked up many times. The chain recombines TRBV9 with TRBJ2-2; 7 bases agree with TRBD1. V shed 3 bases, J shed 3 bases, and the junction held 5 bases outside the gene matches. Germline assignment: CDR1 SGDLS and CDR2 YYNGEE. The length of the CDR3 is 15 residues. This chain's CDR3 is CASSAGTADTGELFF. As DNA, the CDR3 is TGTGCCAGCAGCGCCGGGACAGCGGACACCGGGGAGCTGTTTTTT.

This clonotype was seen many times. The chain recombines TRBV20-1 with TRBJ2-1; D remains ambiguous. CDR3 length: 9 residues. The V gene's germline CDR1 is DFQATT and CDR2 SNEGSKA (reference sequence). V was clipped by 5 bases and J by 9 bases, with 5 bases between them. This CDR3 reads CSAPAEQFF. CDR3 bases: TGCAGTGCTCCGGCTGAGCAGTTCTTC.

The chain recombines TRBV28 with TRBJ2-1; possibly TRBD2 for D (5 bases). The V and J ends lost 6 bases and 9 bases respectively, with 21 bases between them. The CDR3 is 15 residues long. In germline, CDR1 is MDHEN, CDR2 SYDVKM. DNA of the CDR3: TGTGCCAGCAGATTAATCGATAGCGTGTGGGGTGAGCAGTTCTTC. Translating it yields CASRLIDSVWGEQFF.

This clonotype was observed many times. The J gene is TRBJ2-3, the V gene TRBV20-1; D call uncertain. Germline V gene data show CDR1 as DFQATT and CDR2 as SNEGSKA (reference sequence). V shed 3 bases and J shed 4 bases, with 14 bases lying between them. CDR3 length: 14 residues. The CDR3 region has the DNA TGCAGTGCTAGTACACCTGAGGAGTCAGATACGCAGTATTTT. This encodes CSASTPEESDTQYF.

This clonotype appeared a few times. The J gene is TRBJ1-3, the V gene TRBV5-1; 7 bases line up with TRBD1. CDR1 is SGHRS, CDR2 YFSETQ, per germline. This CDR3 has 17 residues. The junction had 13 bases not matched to a gene; V was cut back by 4 bases and J by 3 bases. The CDR3 DNA reads TGCGCCAGCAGCCGGGACAGCCCCTTGAATCATGGAAACACCATATATTTT. Its protein is CASSRDSPLNHGNTIYF.

This clonotype was detected ten times or more. The genes are TRBV12-3 or TRBV12-4 and TRBJ1-2, with D unclear. The V gene lost 2 bases and the J gene lost 4 bases, with 8 bases spanning the gap. The CDR3 has 13 amino acids. The CDR3 is CASSLSAVYGYTF. CDR3 nucleotides: TGTGCCAGCAGTTTATCGGCAGTCTATGGCTACACCTTC.

This clonotype has at least ten counts. The chain is built from TRBV11-2 and TRBJ2-7; tentative D call: TRBD2 (5 bases). CDR1 is SGHAT, CDR2 FQNNGV, per germline. With 3 bases removed from V and 6 bases from J, the gap between germline ends came to 18 bases. The CDR3 totals 15 residues. CDR3 DNA: TGTGCCAGCAGCTTGAGCCGGGGTGCCGTATCCGAGCAGTACTTC. Translating it yields CASSLSRGAVSEQYF.

This clonotype has only a few counts. V gene TRBV12-3 or TRBV12-4 combines with J gene TRBJ1-5; D remains unclear. Trimming took 5 bases from V and 4 from J, leaving 12 bases between them. This CDR3 is built from 14 residues. CDR3 sequence (DNA): TGTGCCAGCAGTCCCCGCAGGCTAAATCAGCCCCAGCATTTT. It translates to CASSPRRLNQPQHF.

In this sample, this clonotype turned up a few times. This rearrangement joins TRBV20-1 to TRBJ2-2; perhaps TRBD1 as D (5 bases). Germline CDR1 reads DFQATT; CDR2 reads SNEGSKA (reference sequence). The CDR3 totals 13 residues. Trimming removed 0 bases at V and 6 bases at J, with 8 bases between. The CDR3 DNA follows: TGCAGTGCTAGAGATCTCAGGGCCGGGGAGCTGTTTTTT. This codes for CSARDLRAGELFF.

There are many counts of this clonotype. This chain links TRBV25-1 with TRBJ2-7, with 12 nucleotides matching TRBD1. Germline loops: CDR1 MGHDK, CDR2 SYGVNS. V shed 6 bases, J shed 4 bases, and the junction held 4 bases outside the gene matches. This CDR3 is built from 14 residues. The CDR3 is CASRGTGGKYEQYF. The CDR3 region has the DNA TGTGCCAGCAGAGGGACAGGGGGCAAATACGAGCAGTACTTC.

This clonotype came up a few times. The rearrangement uses TRBV2 and TRBJ2-3; D possibly corresponds to TRBD1 (6 bases). Per the germline V gene, CDR1 is SNHLY and CDR2 is FYNNEI. The CDR3 is 14 residues long. Trimming took 8 bases from V and 2 from J, leaving 14 bases between them. CDR3 residues: CASGSWTVTDTQYF. DNA of the CDR3: TGTGCCAGCGGGAGTTGGACAGTCACAGATACGCAGTATTTT.

This clonotype was observed a few times. The chain carries TRBV5-1 and TRBJ2-1, with a tentative D call TRBD2 (5 bases). Trimming stripped 0 bases from V and 8 bases from J, with 12 bases between. CDR1 and CDR2 from the germline V gene are SGHRS and YFSETQ. The CDR3 is made up of 14 amino acids. Here the CDR3 DNA reads TGCGCCAGCAGCTTGGCGGCGGGCAGGTATGAGCAGTTCTTC. As protein: CASSLAAGRYEQFF.

This clonotype was recorded at least ten times. The chain couples TRBV20-1 to TRBJ2-3; TRBD2 is a possible D gene (6 bases). Trimming took 1 base from V and 0 from J, leaving 8 bases between them. Germline V gives CDR1 DFQATT, CDR2 SNEGSKA (reference sequence). The CDR3 contains 14 residues. The CDR3 loop reads CSARVSGSTDTQYF. Here the CDR3 DNA reads TGCAGTGCTAGAGTGAGCGGGAGCACAGATACGCAGTATTTT.

This clonotype was seen a handful of times. This chain links TRBV25-1 with TRBJ1-2; 7 bases agree with TRBD1. V trimming: 5 bases; J trimming: 5 bases; junction bases outside the gene matches: 5. The CDR3 contains 13 residues. Germline CDR1 and CDR2: MGHDK and SYGVNS. Here the CDR3 DNA reads TGTGCCAGCAGTATGATGACAGGGTATGGCTACACCTTC. Its translation: CASSMMTGYGYTF.

The V call is TRBV6-1, the J call TRBJ2-7; D is unclear. Trimming pared 7 bases from V and 3 bases from J, leaving 10 bases between. Looked up from germline, CDR1 is MNHNS and CDR2 is SASEGT. The CDR3 has 12 residues. CDR3 nucleotides: TGTGCCAGCAACGCCCCGAACTACGAGCAGTACTTC. Its protein is CASNAPNYEQYF.

This clonotype was seen only a few times. The chain carries TRBV12-3 or TRBV12-4 and TRBJ2-1, with D possibly being TRBD1 or TRBD2 (5 bases each). V was clipped by 5 bases and J by 8 bases, with 25 bases between them. This CDR3 has 17 amino acids. The chain's CDR3 is CASSVQGPAVSRHEQFF. DNA for the CDR3: TGTGCCAGCAGTGTCCAGGGACCAGCGGTTTCACGCCATGAGCAGTTCTTC.

This clonotype was counted between two and nine times. The CDR3 region is CASSFVYLAGELFF. CDR3 DNA: TGCGCCAGCAGCTTTGTATATTTGGCTGGGGAGCTGTTTTTT. This chain links TRBV5-1 with TRBJ2-2; D is uncertain. Looked up from germline, CDR1 is SGHRS and CDR2 is YFSETQ. V lost 2 bases to trimming and J lost 8 bases, with 13 bases between them. The CDR3 consists of 14 residues.

This clonotype has only a few counts. This CDR3 is CSARAGGAKSYNEQFF. The CDR3 coding sequence is TGCAGTGCCAGGGCTGGCGGGGCAAAGTCCTACAATGAGCAGTTCTTC. This sequence joins TRBV20-1 and TRBJ2-1; maybe TRBD2 (6 bases). Trimming removed 6 bases at V and 1 base at J, with 19 bases between. This CDR3 is built from 16 residues. Germline CDR1 is DFQATT and CDR2 is SNEGSKA (reference sequence).

Turning to this clonotype: This clone may be a read error of a much larger clone one base away. The rearrangement links TRBV5-5 to TRBJ2-5, with 11 nucleotides matching TRBD2. Germline trimming cut 7 bases from V and 4 bases from J; bases unmatched to any gene: 6. The CDR3 sequence is 14 residues long. The V gene's germline CDR1 is SGHKS and CDR2 YYEKEE (reference sequence). This CDR3 reads CASCLAGGIETQYF. In DNA form, the CDR3 reads TGTGCCAGCTGCCTAGCGGGAGGTATAGAGACCCAGTACTTC.

In this sample, this clonotype turned up a few times. The V and J genes are TRBV20-1 and TRBJ2-5; D unclear. Germline loops: CDR1 DFQATT, CDR2 SNEGSKA (reference sequence). V was clipped by 3 bases and J by 1 base, with 15 bases between them. There are 15 residues in the CDR3. CDR3 region: CSARSPRGFQETQYF. DNA of the CDR3: TGCAGTGCTAGGTCACCGCGTGGTTTCCAAGAGACCCAGTACTTC.

The gene calls are TRBV2 and TRBJ2-1; D remains unclear. The V end was cut by 6 bases, the J end by 7 bases, with 13 bases between. CDR1 is SNHLY and CDR2 is FYNNEI in the germline V gene. There are 13 residues in the CDR3. CDR3 bases: TGTGCCAGCAGGGAGCAAGTAGCAAATGAGCAGTTCTTC. Residues: CASREQVANEQFF.

This clonotype was counted ten times or more. This rearrangement joins TRBV20-1 to TRBJ1-1; D remains ambiguous. This CDR3 is built from 14 residues. V was trimmed by 0 bases and J by 1 base, leaving 9 bases between them. Germline lookup yields CDR1 DFQATT and CDR2 SNEGSKA (reference sequence). CDR3 nucleotides: TGCAGTGCTAGAGATCGGGTGGGGAACACTGAAGCTTTCTTT. The encoded protein is CSARDRVGNTEAFF.

This clonotype was found a few times. V and J are TRBV4-1 and TRBJ2-7; TRBD2 might be the D (6 bases). This CDR3 contains 14 residues. Germline V gene data show CDR1 as MGHRA and CDR2 as YSYEKL. The V end was cut by 5 bases, the J end by 6 bases, with 17 bases between. CDR3 nucleotide sequence: TGCGCCAGCAGCTCTCTGACTAGTCCCGGCGAGCAGTACTTC. Protein sequence: CASSSLTSPGEQYF.

The sample holds a few counts of this clonotype. The chain is built from TRBV20-1 and TRBJ2-3, with 9 bases identical to TRBD1. Germline trimming cut 0 bases from V and 2 bases from J; bases unmatched to any gene: 15. The CDR3 runs 19 residues. Germline lookup yields CDR1 DFQATT and CDR2 SNEGSKA (reference sequence). CDR3 sequence (DNA): TGCAGTGCTAGAGATCGGTACAGGGGGCGCCTCCCAAACACAGATACGCAGTATTTT. Amino acid sequence: CSARDRYRGRLPNTDTQYF.